This T cell receptor beta chain was identified during a study of cytomegalovirus exposure and HLA in healthy donors. Sampled while nominally healthy, donors likely had unrecorded immune exposures. V lost 3 bases to trimming and J lost 3 bases; unmatched junction nucleotides: 13. The V gene's germline CDR1 is SGHRS and CDR2 YFSETQ. The CDR3 length is 19 residues. The PCR had 60 Vbeta and 13 Jbeta primers. Only in-frame clones appear in the TCRdb table, and some are missing; sequencing was by immunoSEQ multiplex PCR. The sample shows approximately 140,000 clones, more than 75% of them seen only once. The sample comprised PBMCs. The clonotype was recovered from a human donor in good health. The chain employs TRBV5-1 and TRBJ2-6; 9 bases fit TRBD1. The DNA of the CDR3 is TGCGCCAGCAGCTCCCCGCCGGGACAGGGTATAGATGGGGCCAACGTCCTGACTTTC. Translating it yields CASSSPPGQGIDGANVLTF.